The rows below give T cell receptor beta chains drawn from one sample of a study of T cell changes during pregnancy in multiple sclerosis. The assay was immunoSEQ multiplex PCR, and TCRdb's table has in-frame clones only and misses some. This table holds some 90,000 clones, around 92% found once. This sample comprised peripheral blood, obtained after pregnancy. These receptors all stem from a female donor in good health, enrolled as a control in a pregnancy study. Both conserved end residues are part of each CDR3. D genes are given only for firm matches. Where a row states a size, it is once, few, many or the class of an expanded clone; other rows omit it.

v_gene	abundance	j_gene	d_gene	CDR3nt	CDR3aa
TRBV19	once	TRBJ2-7	TRBD1	TGTGCCAGTAGCACCAAGGGACAGTCCACCTACGAGCAGTACTTC	CASSTKGQSTYEQYF
TRBV14	.	TRBJ1-2	.	TGTGCCAGCAGCCAAGATCTTAGCTATGGCTACACCTTC	CASSQDLSYGYTF
TRBV19	.	TRBJ1-2	TRBD1	TGTGCCACCGGGACAGGCTACTATGGCTACACCTTC	CATGTGYYGYTF
TRBV4-3	.	TRBJ2-6	.	TGCGCCAGCAGCCCTCGAGGAGGGGTCTCTGGGGCCAACGTCCTGACTTTC	CASSPRGGVSGANVLTF
TRBV19	.	TRBJ2-3	TRBD1	TGTGCCAGACAGGGGGCGAGCCACACAGATACGCAGTATTTT	CARQGASHTDTQYF
TRBV18	.	TRBJ1-5	.	TGTGCCAGCTCACAAGCAAACAATCAGCCCCAGCATTTT	CASSQANNQPQHF
TRBV5-1	.	TRBJ2-4	TRBD2	TGCGCCAGCAGCTTGGGCGGGGGGGCCCTTGGGAACATTCAGTACTTC	CASSLGGGALGNIQYF
TRBV5-1	.	TRBJ2-7	.	TGCGCCAGCAGCTTGGCAGGCGAGCAGTACTTC	CASSLAGEQYF
TRBV2	few	TRBJ1-6	.	TGTGCCAGCAGCGCGGGGAGTAATAATTCACCCCTCCACTTT	CASSAGSNNSPLHF
TRBV7-9	.	TRBJ1-5	TRBD1	TGTGCCAGCAGCTCAGGGACAGGGGGTAATCAGCCCCAGCATTTT	CASSSGTGGNQPQHF
TRBV2	.	TRBJ1-5	.	TGTGCCAGCAGGCCACGGGGGAGCAATCAGCCCCAGCATTTT	CASRPRGSNQPQHF
TRBV7-2	.	TRBJ1-1	.	TGTGCCAGCAGCTTAGCCACAGGGATGAACACTGAAGCTTTCTTT	CASSLATGMNTEAFF
TRBV6-5	once	TRBJ1-2	.	TGTGCCAGCAGTTACGGGCAGAACTATGGCTACACCTTC	CASSYGQNYGYTF
TRBV5-1	.	TRBJ2-5	.	TGCGCCAGCAGGAGGTGGACCTCGGGGGAGACCCAGTACTTC	CASRRWTSGETQYF
TRBV10-3	.	TRBJ1-4	.	TGTGCCATCACTGGGACTGCCGAGGGAAAACTGTTTTTT	CAITGTAEGKLFF
TRBV5-5	once	TRBJ2-3	.	TGTGCCAGCAGCCTACAGGCTATTCAAGATACGCAGTATTTT	CASSLQAIQDTQYF
TRBV19	once	TRBJ1-1	TRBD1	TGTGCCAGTAGTAGGGACAGGGAGAACACTGAAGCTTTCTTT	CASSRDRENTEAFF
TRBV7-9	.	TRBJ1-2	TRBD1	TGTGCCAGCAGCCCCATTACAGGGGGAGACTATGGCTACACCTTC	CASSPITGGDYGYTF
TRBV4-3	.	TRBJ2-7	TRBD2	TGCGCCAGCAGCCAGAGGGGAGGGGATAATCACTACGAGCAGTACTTC	CASSQRGGDNHYEQYF
TRBV9	.	TRBJ1-2	TRBD1	TGTGCCAGCAGCGTAGAAGGACAGGGGGCTATTGGCTACACCTTC	CASSVEGQGAIGYTF
TRBV29-1	.	TRBJ2-3	TRBD2	TGCAGCGAAAGGACGGGGGGTCTGGCAGATACGCAGTATTTT	CSERTGGLADTQYF
TRBV7-9	.	TRBJ1-6	.	TGTGCCAGCAGCCGGTATAATTCACCCCTCCACTTT	CASSRYNSPLHF
TRBV9	.	TRBJ2-7	TRBD1	TGTGCCAGCAGCCGAACGGACAGGGGCTGGCCCCACGAGCAGTACTTC	CASSRTDRGWPHEQYF